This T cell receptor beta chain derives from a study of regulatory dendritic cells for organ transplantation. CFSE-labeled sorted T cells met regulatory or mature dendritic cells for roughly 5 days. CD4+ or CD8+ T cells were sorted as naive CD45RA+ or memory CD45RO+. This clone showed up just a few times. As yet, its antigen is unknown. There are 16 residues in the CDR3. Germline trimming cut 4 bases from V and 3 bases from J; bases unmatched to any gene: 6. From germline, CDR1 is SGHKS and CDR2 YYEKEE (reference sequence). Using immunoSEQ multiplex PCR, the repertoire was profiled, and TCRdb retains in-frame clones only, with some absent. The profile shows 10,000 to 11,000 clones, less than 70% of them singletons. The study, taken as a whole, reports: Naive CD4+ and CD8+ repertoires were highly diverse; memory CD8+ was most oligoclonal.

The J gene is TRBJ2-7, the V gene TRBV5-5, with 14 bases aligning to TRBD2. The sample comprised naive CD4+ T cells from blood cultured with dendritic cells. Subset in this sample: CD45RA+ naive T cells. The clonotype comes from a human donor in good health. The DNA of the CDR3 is TGTGCCAGCAGCGCGGGGGGACTAGCGGGGGACTACGAGCAGTACTTC. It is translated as CASSAGGLAGDYEQYF.